Listed below are T cell receptor beta chains from one sample, sequenced in a study of T cell responses to AZD1222 COVID-19 vaccine. Clones were sequenced by immunoSEQ multiplex PCR, and TCRdb holds only the in-frame ones, with some missing. The sample has 90,000 to 110,000 clones; 82% are singletons. The input for sequencing was peripheral blood, taken on day 0 of AZD1222 vaccination. Source of these receptors: an adult in good health. Each CDR3 is given with its conserved first and last residue. Each record gives: CDR3 protein, J gene, V gene.

CASSYEFGTTGYTF TRBJ1-2 TRBV2
CASSGAGWDYGYTF TRBJ1-2 TRBV11-2
CSASLGLTHNEQFF TRBJ2-1 TRBV20-1
CASGLLGEGWQPQHF TRBJ1-5 TRBV12-5
CAWSVTGQAKQFF TRBJ2-1 TRBV30
CASSLGVGTYSNQPQHF TRBJ1-5 TRBV7-2
CASSLGQGAYGYTF TRBJ1-2 TRBV27
CATSGRGGEDNEQFF TRBJ2-1 TRBV15
CASSHRDSAGYTF TRBJ1-2 TRBV3-1/TRBV3-2
CASSRGQGEETQYF TRBJ2-5 TRBV19
CASSPLRNQPQHF TRBJ1-5 TRBV7-2
CATRQSSYNSPLHF TRBJ1-6 TRBV27
CASSAGFNTEAFF TRBJ1-1 TRBV5-1
CASSFFNRVTDLIPLHF TRBJ1-6 TRBV5-5
CASSPRGPGELFF TRBJ2-2 TRBV7-9
CSPGRGGEQFF TRBJ2-1 TRBV20-1
CASSDPNTGNTIYF TRBJ1-3 TRBV5-1
CASSHGGDSNTEAFF TRBJ1-1 TRBV5-4